The 24 T cell receptor beta chains in this list originate from one sample, sequenced in a study of cytomegalovirus exposure and HLA in healthy donors. Primers: 60 Vbeta forward and 13 Jbeta reverse. The data were produced by immunoSEQ multiplex PCR, yet TCRdb's version contains in-frame clones alone and is incomplete. The sample has 150,000 to 200,000 clones; roughly 84% are singletons. The sequencing sample was made of PBMCs. The receptor set was obtained from a man in his late teens or twenties in good health and CMV-seropositive.

The rearrangement links TRBV7-6 to TRBJ2-3; TRBD2 agrees at 10 bases. CDR3 size: 17 residues. In germline, CDR1 is SGHVS, CDR2 FNYEAQ. The ends lost 0 bases at V and 1 base at J; junction bases unmatched: 4. The CDR3 loop reads CASSLAPGTSGTDTQYF. The DNA of the CDR3 is TGTGCCAGCAGCTTAGCGCCCGGGACTAGCGGCACAGATACGCAGTATTTT.

This chain joins TRBV5-1 and TRBJ1-2, with 11 bases aligning to TRBD1. V lost 4 bases and J lost 8; bases outside the gene matches: 4. From germline, CDR1 is SGHRS and CDR2 YFSETQ. The CDR3 contains 13 residues. CDR3 coding DNA: TGCGCCAGCAGCCCGGGACAGGGGGACGGCTACACCTTC. Its translation is CASSPGQGDGYTF. Complete variable domain (other parts from reference TRBV5-1 and TRBJ1-2): KAGVTQTPRYLIKTRGQQVTLSCSPISGHRSVSWYQQTPGQGLQFLFEYFSETQRNKGNFPGRFSGRQFSNSRSEMNVSTLELGDSALYLCASSPGQGDGYTFGSGTRLTVV.

This sequence joins TRBV10-3 and TRBJ2-2, with D perhaps TRBD1 (6 bases). Trimming removed 4 bases at V and 8 bases at J, with 11 bases between. The V gene's germline CDR1 is ENHRY and CDR2 SYGVKD. This CDR3 spans 13 amino acids. The CDR3 DNA reads TGTGCCATCAGTGGACAGGTTGGGGGGGAGCTGTTTTTT. Amino acid sequence: CAISGQVGGELFF.

The gene calls are TRBV18 and TRBJ1-2, with D tentatively TRBD1 (5 bases). Trimming pared 0 bases from V and 4 bases from J, leaving 18 bases between. The CDR3 loop spans 17 amino acids. The germline V gene encodes CDR1 KGHSH and CDR2 LQKENI. The CDR3 spells CASSPPGGGTTLYGYTF. CDR3 sequence (DNA): TGTGCCAGCTCACCACCGGGCGGGGGGACTACACTCTATGGCTACACCTTC.

The chain is built from TRBV19 and TRBJ2-7; D possibly corresponds to TRBD1 (5 bases). Germline CDR1 is LNHDA and CDR2 is SQIVND (reference sequence). The CDR3 runs to 15 residues. With 0 bases removed from V and 5 bases from J, the gap between germline ends came to 14 bases. This CDR3 is CASSIEGQGSNEQYF. The CDR3 nucleotides read TGTGCCAGTAGTATAGAGGGGCAGGGATCCAACGAGCAGTACTTC. Combining the CDR3 with reference TRBV19 and TRBJ2-7 gives the whole variable domain DGGITQSPKYLFRKEGQNVTLSCEQNLNHDAMYWYRQDPGQGLRLIYYSQIVNDFQKGDIAEGYSVSREKKESFPLTVTSAQKNPTAFYLCASSIEGQGSNEQYFGPGTRLTVT.

This chain links TRBV27 with TRBJ2-1; D is ambiguous. Deletions cut 4 bases from V and 2 bases from J, with 3 bases between. The CDR3 totals 12 residues. Germline CDR1 and CDR2: MNHEY and SMNVEV (reference sequence). CDR3: CASSSAYNEQFF. Here the CDR3 DNA reads TGTGCCAGCAGTTCCGCCTACAATGAGCAGTTCTTC.

In this sample, this clone turned up once. The chain is built from TRBV5-4 and TRBJ2-2; TRBD1 agrees at 10 bases. Germline-derived CDR1 and CDR2 are SGHNT and YYREEE (reference sequence). The CDR3 has 16 amino acids. The V and J ends lost 4 bases and 6 bases, in that order; junction bases with no gene match: 9. The CDR3 bases are TGTGCCAGCAGCCCATGGACAGGGGGAGGTCCCGGGGAGCTGTTTTTT. Protein sequence: CASSPWTGGGPGELFF.

The chain carries TRBV5-1 and TRBJ2-3, with TRBD2 matching 11 bases. Losses at the gene ends were 7 bases for V and 2 bases for J; bases not matched to a gene: 9. Germline assignment: CDR1 SGHRS and CDR2 YFSETQ. The CDR3 sequence is 16 residues long. DNA of the CDR3: TGCGCCAGCGGCACCCCTAGCGGGGGGACCACAGATACGCAGTATTTT. Translation: CASGTPSGGTTDTQYF.

V usage is TRBV11-3 and J usage is TRBJ2-1; tentatively, D is TRBD2 (5 bases). Germline loops: CDR1 SGHNT, CDR2 YENEEA. The CDR3 is 13 residues long. The V end lost 0 bases, the J end lost 10 bases, and 10 bases lay between the germline ends. CDR3: CASSLDREREQFF. As DNA, the CDR3 is TGTGCCAGCAGCTTAGATCGCGAGCGGGAGCAGTTCTTC.

V gene TRBV20-1 combines with J gene TRBJ2-5; D is unresolved. This CDR3 is built from 11 residues. Trimming took off 5 bases at V and 5 bases at J, with 9 bases between the two ends. Germline CDR1 and CDR2: DFQATT and SNEGSKA (reference sequence). The CDR3 here is CSAGHGETQYF. For the CDR3, the DNA is TGCAGTGCTGGCCACGGGGAGACCCAGTACTTC.

This chain links TRBV6-1 with TRBJ2-1; 15 bases align to TRBD2. V trimming: 2 bases; J trimming: 2 bases; junction bases outside the gene matches: 7. This CDR3 is built from 19 residues. CDR1 and CDR2 from the germline V gene are MNHNS and SASEGT. CDR3 amino acids: CASSERGLAGGLAYNEQFF. CDR3 DNA sequence: TGTGCCAGCAGTGAACGAGGACTAGCGGGGGGGCTCGCCTACAATGAGCAGTTCTTC.

The chain combines TRBV5-1 with TRBJ2-7, with a weak D call TRBD1 (6 bases). This CDR3 region has 12 residues. Between the trimmed V and J ends, which lost 4 bases and 5 bases, there was a span of 10 bases. Germline CDR1 is SGHRS and CDR2 is YFSETQ. CDR3 protein: CASSLQGNEQYF. In nucleotides, the CDR3 is TGCGCCAGCAGCCTACAGGGTAACGAGCAGTACTTC.

This clone occurred a few times. Here the CDR3 reads CASSLTGSNSPLHF. As DNA, the CDR3 is TGTGCCAGCAGCTTAACAGGGTCTAATTCACCCCTCCACTTT. V usage is TRBV5-5 and J usage is TRBJ1-6, with D perhaps matching TRBD1 (6 bases). Germline CDR1 SGHKS, CDR2 YYEKEE (reference sequence). The CDR3 runs to 14 residues. Trimming cost V 2 bases and J 6 bases, with 9 bases left between them.

This clone was seen a single time. The chain carries TRBV10-3 and TRBJ1-1; D is uncertain. V lost 3 bases and J lost 4, with 3 bases in between. This CDR3 has 11 amino acids. CDR1 is ENHRY and CDR2 is SYGVKD in the germline V gene. CDR3 DNA sequence: TGTGCCATCAGTGATAGCACTGAAGCTTTCTTT. This translates into CAISDSTEAFF.

V usage is TRBV9 and J usage is TRBJ2-2; a possible D gene is TRBD2 (6 bases). The CDR3 length is 13 residues. The ends were cut back, 5 bases at V and 1 base at J, with 6 bases in the middle. Germline V gene data show CDR1 as SGDLS and CDR2 as YYNGEE. The CDR3: CASREGNTGELFF. In nucleotides, the CDR3 is TGTGCCAGCAGGGAGGGGAACACCGGGGAGCTGTTTTTT.

V is TRBV2 and J is TRBJ2-5; 9 positions match TRBD1. The end of the DNA is better explained by TRBJ2-7, so the J call may be wrong. The germline gives CDR1 SNHLY, CDR2 FYNNEI. This CDR3 is 14 amino acids long. The CDR3 is CASRGQGLSYEQYF. The CDR3 bases are TGTGCCAGCAGGGGACAGGGCCTCTCCTACGAGCAGTACTTC.

The CDR3 DNA reads TGTGCCAGCAGCCCCATGGGGACAGGGATAGGCTACACCTTC. Translation: CASSPMGTGIGYTF. The chain is built from TRBV7-2 and TRBJ1-2, with TRBD1 identical over 9 bases. V trimming: 5 bases; J trimming: 8 bases; junction bases outside the gene matches: 9. CDR1 is SGHTA, CDR2 FQGNSA, per germline. The CDR3 covers 14 residues.

This sequence joins TRBV10-3 and TRBJ1-2; a weak D match, TRBD1 (6 bases). CDR3 length: 16 residues. The germline CDR1 and CDR2 sequences are ENHRY and SYGVKD. V was clipped by 3 bases and J by 3 bases, with 17 bases between them. This CDR3 reads CAISDPQGRLYYGYTF. The CDR3 DNA follows: TGTGCCATCAGTGACCCACAGGGACGCCTCTACTATGGCTACACCTTC.

The chain employs TRBV9 and TRBJ2-3; 8 bases align to TRBD1. Looked up from germline, CDR1 is SGDLS and CDR2 is YYNGEE. V was pared by 3 bases and J by 1 base, with 1 base of the junction left unmatched. The CDR3 runs to 14 residues. CDR3 in DNA: TGTGCCAGCAGCGAGGACAGGGGCACAGATACGCAGTATTTT. It encodes CASSEDRGTDTQYF.

The gene calls are TRBV7-3 and TRBJ2-1; D possibly corresponds to TRBD2 (9 bases). Between the trimmed V and J ends, which lost 5 bases and 3 bases, there was a span of 32 bases. The length of the CDR3 is 21 residues. The V gene's germline CDR1 is SGHTA and CDR2 FQGTGA. In DNA form, the CDR3 reads TGTGCCAGCAGCGAGACGACGACAGGGGTGGTGCGGGGGGGCTTCTACAATGAGCAGTTCTTC. Encoded protein: CASSETTTGVVRGGFYNEQFF.

This clone came up a few times. The J gene is TRBJ1-1, the V gene TRBV30; D remains unclear. V lost 3 bases and J 6 bases, leaving 20 bases between the germline ends. This CDR3 has 15 residues. In germline, CDR1 is GTSNPN, CDR2 SVGIG (reference sequence). Written as DNA, the CDR3 is TGTGCCTGGAGCCTTTACGGGGTGGGTTTCGCTGAAGCTTTCTTT. Translation gives CAWSLYGVGFAEAFF.

The gene calls are TRBV19 and TRBJ2-5, with D hard to call. V was cut by 1 base and J by 1 base, with 13 bases left in between. This CDR3 spans 16 amino acids. Germline lookup yields CDR1 LNHDA and CDR2 SQIVND (reference sequence). In nucleotides, the CDR3 is TGTGCCAGTAGTATAGTTGGAAAAGCGTCCCAAGAGACCCAGTACTTC. Translation gives CASSIVGKASQETQYF.

This chain links TRBV19 with TRBJ1-3; D remains ambiguous. The CDR3 consists of 16 residues. CDR1 is LNHDA and CDR2 is SQIVND in the germline V gene (reference sequence). Trimming took off 8 bases at V and 0 bases at J, with 17 bases between the two ends. The CDR3 loop is CASLALSGSSGNTIYF. The CDR3 DNA reads as TGTGCCAGTTTGGCCCTGAGCGGGAGCTCTGGAAACACCATATATTTT.

This clone was seen a few times. The chain recombines TRBV16 with TRBJ1-5; D unresolved. The length of the CDR3 is 15 residues. Looked up from germline, CDR1 is KGHSY and CDR2 is FQNENV. Trimming stripped 2 bases from V and 5 bases from J, with 13 bases between. CDR3 protein: CASSQTVAIYQPQHF. In DNA form, the CDR3 reads TGTGCCAGCAGCCAAACAGTAGCGATCTATCAGCCCCAGCATTTT.